This record covers a single T cell receptor beta chain. This CDR3 comprises 14 residues. Trimming pared 4 bases from V and 5 bases from J, leaving 14 bases between. Germline V CDR1 and CDR2: MDHEN, SYDVKM. This sample is part of a study of cytomegalovirus exposure and HLA in healthy donors. The PCR employed 60 Vbeta primers together with 13 Jbeta primers. TCRdb's table, derived via immunoSEQ multiplex PCR, lists solely in-frame clones and lacks some. The sample includes roughly 130,000 clones, roughly four fifths of them seen just once. The sequenced sample consisted of PBMCs. This receptor was taken from a woman between 50 and 59 years old in good health and CMV-seronegative. V is TRBV28 and J is TRBJ2-5; possible D gene TRBD2, 6 bases. CDR3: CASSSRAREETQYF. The CDR3 DNA sequence: TGTGCCAGCAGTTCCAGGGCCCGGGAGGAGACCCAGTACTTC.